The 30 T cell receptor beta chains below were found in one sample sequenced in a study of blood T cell repertoires in COVID-19. Measured with immunoSEQ multiplex PCR; TCRdb has only the in-frame clones, and not every one. The sample consists of about 82,000 clones, 78% of them appearing once. Sample: peripheral blood. Every receptor here comes from a man in his 60s with COVID-19, enrolled during active disease.

The chain employs TRBV4-1 and TRBJ2-1; 12 bases are shared with TRBD2. Trimming removed 0 bases from V and 4 bases from J; junction bases left unmatched: 7. Looked up from germline, CDR1 is MGHRA and CDR2 is YSYEKL. CDR3 length: 18 amino acids. In DNA form, the CDR3 reads TGCGCCAGCAGCCAAGAGCCCCTAGCGGGAGGGGCTTACAATGAGCAGTTCTTC. Translating gives CASSQEPLAGGAYNEQFF.

This sequence joins TRBV29-1 and TRBJ2-3; D is possibly TRBD2 (6 bases). The germline CDR1 and CDR2 sequences are SQVTM and ANQGSEA. This CDR3 region has 14 residues. With 7 bases removed from V and 1 base from J, the gap between germline ends came to 15 bases. CDR3 sequence: CSGGDTGGTDTQYF. CDR3 in DNA: TGCAGCGGAGGGGATACGGGGGGCACAGATACGCAGTATTTT.

The rearrangement uses TRBV6-6 and TRBJ2-1; TRBD2 aligns across 13 bases. Germline V gene lookup returns CDR1 MNHNY and CDR2 SVGAGI (reference sequence). CDR3 length: 15 residues. The J segment lost 10 bases and the V segment lost 6 bases, leaving 9 bases of the junction unmatched. For the CDR3, the DNA is TGTGCCAGCAGGCGAACTAGCGGGGGGGCGGGCGAGCAGTTCTTC. Translating it yields CASRRTSGGAGEQFF.

V gene TRBV7-9 combines with J gene TRBJ2-1; TRBD2 matches at 12 bases. Per the germline V gene, CDR1 is SEHNR and CDR2 is FQNEAQ (reference sequence). Trimming at V came to 5 bases and at J to 5 bases, leaving 13 bases not matched to a gene. The CDR3 loop spans 18 amino acids. Here the CDR3 reads CASSGSPPLAGGNNEQFF. The CDR3 bases are TGTGCCAGCAGCGGATCCCCCCCTCTAGCGGGAGGGAACAATGAGCAGTTCTTC.

The chain is built from TRBV6-2 or TRBV6-3 and TRBJ1-2; 8 bases map to TRBD1. The junction had 7 bases not matched to a gene; V was cut back by 5 bases and J by 2 bases. Germline CDR1 MNHEY, CDR2 SVGEGT. The CDR3 is 15 amino acids. CDR3 in amino acids: CASSPGDRSNYGYTF. The CDR3 region has the DNA TGTGCCAGCAGTCCCGGGGACAGGTCCAACTATGGCTACACCTTC.

The chain joins TRBV5-1 to TRBJ2-7; TRBD1 is a possible D gene (6 bases). This CDR3 region has 14 residues. CDR1 and CDR2 from the germline V gene are SGHRS and YFSETQ. Trimming shortened V by 1 base and J by 3 bases, and 11 bases separated the two germline ends. DNA of the CDR3: TGCGCCAGCAGCTTGACAGGGAATGTCTACGAGCAGTACTTC. Translating it yields CASSLTGNVYEQYF.

The V and J genes are TRBV18 and TRBJ2-3, with D possibly being TRBD2 (5 bases). V gave up 3 bases and J gave up 4 bases, with 17 bases separating them. The CDR3 runs 16 residues. CDR1 is KGHSH and CDR2 is LQKENI in the germline V gene. CDR3 coding DNA: TGTGCCAGCTCACCTACGTATCGAGGACTCTCAGATACGCAGTATTTT. Translated, it gives CASSPTYRGLSDTQYF.

The chain employs TRBV3-1 (or the pseudogene TRBV3-2) and TRBJ2-2, with 9 bases that match TRBD2. J was trimmed by 4 bases and V by 1 base; bases with no gene match: 7. The germline gives CDR1 LGHDT, CDR2 YNNKEL (reference sequence). The CDR3 covers 17 residues. The CDR3 DNA sequence: TGTGCCAGCAGCCAAGGCGGGGGGGGAGGCGTCACCGGGGAGCTGTTTTTT. This codes for CASSQGGGGGVTGELFF.

V gene TRBV10-3 combines with J gene TRBJ2-3, with 11 bases identical to TRBD2. Germline V gene lookup returns CDR1 ENHRY and CDR2 SYGVKD. V was clipped by 9 bases and J by 5 bases; unmatched bases: 7. This CDR3 has 14 amino acids. In DNA, the CDR3 is TGTGCCATGGGTAGCGGGGGGGCAAGAGATACGCAGTATTTT. This translates into CAMGSGGARDTQYF.

The V and J genes are TRBV7-2 and TRBJ2-7, with a possible D match to TRBD2 (7 bases). The germline gives CDR1 SGHTA, CDR2 FQGNSA. The CDR3 extends over 16 amino acids. V gave up 4 bases and J gave up 2 bases, with 18 bases separating them. In DNA, the CDR3 is TGTGCCAGCAGCTGGGGAGGGGGGGGCCTCCCCTACGAGCAGTACTTC. It translates to CASSWGGGGLPYEQYF.

This chain connects TRBV4-1 to TRBJ1-5; TRBD1 matches 10 bases. This CDR3 spans 17 amino acids. The germline CDR1 and CDR2 sequences are MGHRA and YSYEKL. The ends lost 1 base at V and 6 bases at J; junction bases unmatched: 9. In DNA form, the CDR3 reads TGCGCCAGCAGCCAAGTTGCCCATGGGACAGGGGTTCAGCCCCAGCATTTT. Its translation is CASSQVAHGTGVQPQHF.

The gene calls are TRBV5-6 and TRBJ1-5, with D tentatively TRBD1 (5 bases). The V and J ends lost 0 bases and 0 bases respectively, with 7 bases between them. Germline loops: CDR1 SGHDT, CDR2 YYEEEE. The CDR3 has 15 amino acids. The DNA for the CDR3 is TGTGCCAGCAGCTTGGGGGACTATAGCAATCAGCCCCAGCATTTT. The encoded protein is CASSLGDYSNQPQHF.

This clone appeared a single time. CDR3 amino acids: CSVELAGGRYEQYF. The DNA for the CDR3 is TGCAGCGTTGAACTAGCGGGGGGTAGGTACGAGCAGTACTTC. J is TRBJ2-7 and V is TRBV29-1; TRBD2 matches 11 bases. V lost 2 bases to trimming and J lost 4 bases; unmatched junction nucleotides: 4. Germline CDR1 is SQVTM and CDR2 is ANQGSEA. The length of the CDR3 is 14 residues.

In its sample, this clone was seen once. V gene TRBV7-3 combines with J gene TRBJ2-7, with D perhaps matching TRBD1 (5 bases). The CDR3 consists of 15 residues. Germline V gene data show CDR1 as SGHTA and CDR2 as FQGTGA. V lost 0 bases, J lost 6 bases, and 15 bases lay in between. CDR3: CASSLTLGPPSEQYF. CDR3 bases: TGTGCCAGCAGCTTAACGTTGGGGCCCCCGAGCGAGCAGTACTTC.

The rearrangement uses TRBV5-1 and TRBJ2-2; possibly TRBD1 for D (5 bases). CDR3 size: 15 residues. Per the germline V gene, CDR1 is SGHRS and CDR2 is YFSETQ. Trimming pared 0 bases from V and 4 bases from J, leaving 10 bases between. The DNA for the CDR3 is TGCGCCAGCAGCTTGGCCACAGGCCGCACCGGGGAGCTGTTTTTT. The encoded protein is CASSLATGRTGELFF.

The chain combines TRBV19 with TRBJ2-2; D possibly corresponds to TRBD1 (6 bases). CDR3 length: 17 residues. CDR1 is LNHDA and CDR2 is SQIVND in the germline V gene (reference sequence). Trimming removed 5 bases from V and 4 bases from J, with 20 bases in between. For the CDR3, the DNA is TGTGCCAGTAGTCAGAATACAGGGCTGGGTTCCACCGGGGAGCTGTTTTTT. Protein: CASSQNTGLGSTGELFF.

The chain has TRBV3-1 (or the pseudogene TRBV3-2) and TRBJ2-1; 10 bases line up with TRBD2. J lost 5 bases, V lost 4 bases, and 8 bases had no gene match. Germline assignment: CDR1 LGHDT and CDR2 YNNKEL (reference sequence). This CDR3 contains 16 residues. The CDR3 sequence: CASSPKVLAGDNEQFF. The CDR3 DNA follows: TGTGCCAGCAGCCCAAAGGTCCTAGCGGGGGACAATGAGCAGTTCTTC.

The rearrangement joins TRBV18 to TRBJ1-1; no clear D. Germline CDR1 KGHSH, CDR2 LQKENI. This CDR3 comprises 14 residues. Trimming shortened V by 1 base and J by 4 bases, and 10 bases separated the two germline ends. DNA for the CDR3: TGTGCCAGCTCACCACAGGGAGACGGCACTGAAGCTTTCTTT. It translates to CASSPQGDGTEAFF. Combining the CDR3 with reference TRBV18 and TRBJ1-1 gives the whole variable domain NAGVMQNPRHLVRRRGQEARLRCSPMKGHSHVYWYRQLPEEGLKFMVYLQKENIIDESGMPKERFSAEFPKEGPSILRIQQVVRGDSAAYFCASSPQGDGTEAFFGQGTRLTVV.

The chain carries TRBV5-6 and TRBJ2-6; TRBD1 might be the D (5 bases). The CDR3 loop spans 17 amino acids. V lost 0 bases and J lost 4, with 14 bases in between. Germline V gene data show CDR1 as SGHDT and CDR2 as YYEEEE. CDR3 bases: TGTGCCAGCAGCTTGGTGTACAGGACGGCCGGGGCCAACGTCCTGACTTTC. This gives the protein CASSLVYRTAGANVLTF.

The chain carries TRBV14 and TRBJ2-6; tentatively, D is TRBD1 (5 bases). CDR1 and CDR2 from the germline V gene are SGHDN and FVKESK. The CDR3 covers 17 residues. The V end was cut by 0 bases, the J end by 3 bases, with 12 bases between. The CDR3 DNA is TGTGCCAGCAGCCAAGACCAAACCAGGGTTGGGGCCAACGTCCTGACTTTC. Its translation: CASSQDQTRVGANVLTF.

V is TRBV5-5 and J is TRBJ2-6; D ambiguous. V was pared by 0 bases and J by 0 bases, with 7 bases between. The CDR3 sequence is 16 residues long. Germline V CDR1 and CDR2: SGHKS, YYEKEE (reference sequence). CDR3 region: CASSLGQFSGANVLTF. The DNA of the CDR3 is TGTGCCAGCAGCTTGGGGCAGTTCTCTGGGGCCAACGTCCTGACTTTC. Full variable domain (missing parts from reference TRBV5-5 and TRBJ2-6): DAGVTQSPTHLIKTRGQQVTLRCSPISGHKSVSWYQQVLGQGPQFIFQYYEKEERGRGNFPDRFSARQFPNYSSELNVNALLLGDSALYLCASSLGQFSGANVLTFGAGSRLTVL.

The chain has TRBV7-2 and TRBJ1-4, with 10 positions matching TRBD1. The CDR3 has 15 amino acids. V was pared by 4 bases and J by 11 bases, with 10 bases of the junction left unmatched. Germline CDR1 and CDR2: SGHTA and FQGNSA. The CDR3 sequence is CASSSKTPGQGKLFF. In nucleotides, the CDR3 is TGTGCCAGCAGCTCAAAAACGCCGGGACAGGGGAAACTGTTTTTT.

V gene TRBV16 combines with J gene TRBJ2-7; TRBD1 might be the D (6 bases). Germline V gives CDR1 KGHSY, CDR2 FQNENV. This CDR3 contains 14 residues. V lost 3 bases and J 6 bases, leaving 15 bases between the germline ends. This CDR3 is CASSQWTENGEQYF. The CDR3 region has the DNA TGTGCCAGCAGCCAGTGGACAGAGAATGGCGAGCAGTACTTC.

The V call is TRBV6-5, the J call TRBJ2-5; 8 bases agree with TRBD1. Germline V CDR1 and CDR2: MNHEY, SVGAGI. V lost 6 bases and J lost 5; bases outside the gene matches: 5. The CDR3 sequence is 13 residues long. Here the CDR3 DNA reads TGTGCCAGCAGGAACAGGGGGGTGGAGACCCAGTACTTC. Translating it yields CASRNRGVETQYF.

The gene calls are TRBV6-4 and TRBJ1-2; 7 bases map to TRBD1. The CDR3 extends over 13 amino acids. Germline-derived CDR1 and CDR2 are MRHNA and SNTAGT. Trimming took 6 bases from V and 5 from J; bases not matched to a gene: 6. In nucleotides, the CDR3 is TGTGCCAGCAGAGCTGGGACAGCATATGGCTACACCTTC. Protein: CASRAGTAYGYTF.

The V and J genes are TRBV19 and TRBJ2-3; 7 bases are shared with TRBD2. Germline CDR1 LNHDA, CDR2 SQIVND (reference sequence). This CDR3 is 16 amino acids long. J lost 6 bases, V lost 6 bases, and 15 bases had no gene match. The CDR3 loop is CASRPPNLMGGDTQYF. CDR3 nucleotide sequence: TGTGCCAGTAGACCCCCGAACTTGATGGGGGGGGATACGCAGTATTTT.

The V call is TRBV5-5, the J call TRBJ1-3; no definite D call. Deletions cut 0 bases from V and 0 bases from J, with 4 bases between. CDR1 is SGHKS and CDR2 is YYEKEE in the germline V gene (reference sequence). The CDR3 sequence is 14 residues long. CDR3 bases: TGTGCCAGCAGCTTGGCGGTCTCTGGAAACACCATATATTTT. Its translation: CASSLAVSGNTIYF.

The chain employs TRBV5-1 and TRBJ2-5, with 10 positions matching TRBD2. The CDR3 contains 17 residues. Germline V lookup: CDR1 SGHRS, CDR2 YFSETQ. J gave up 2 bases and V 0 bases, and 7 bases lay outside the gene matches. The CDR3 protein is CASSLVVIAGGQETQYF. In DNA form, the CDR3 reads TGCGCCAGCAGCTTGGTTGTGATAGCGGGGGGTCAAGAGACCCAGTACTTC.

To note about this clone: The same CDR3 is also encoded by other DNA sequences in this sample. The chain has TRBV14 and TRBJ1-2; D unresolved. Germline V gene lookup returns CDR1 SGHDN and CDR2 FVKESK. The V end lost 0 bases, the J end lost 8 bases, and 16 bases lay between the germline ends. The CDR3 runs 15 residues. CDR3 sequence reads: CASSQDIAGSGGYTF. CDR3 DNA sequence: TGTGCCAGCAGCCAAGATATTGCGGGTAGCGGGGGCTACACCTTC.

The V gene is TRBV6-5, the J gene TRBJ2-6; D is ambiguous. The CDR3 has 16 amino acids. V was shortened by 4 bases and J by 0 bases, with 10 bases between the two germline ends. The germline CDR1 and CDR2 sequences are MNHEY and SVGAGI. The CDR3 is CASSWQVGSGANVLTF. CDR3 bases: TGTGCCAGCAGTTGGCAGGTTGGCTCTGGGGCCAACGTCCTGACTTTC.